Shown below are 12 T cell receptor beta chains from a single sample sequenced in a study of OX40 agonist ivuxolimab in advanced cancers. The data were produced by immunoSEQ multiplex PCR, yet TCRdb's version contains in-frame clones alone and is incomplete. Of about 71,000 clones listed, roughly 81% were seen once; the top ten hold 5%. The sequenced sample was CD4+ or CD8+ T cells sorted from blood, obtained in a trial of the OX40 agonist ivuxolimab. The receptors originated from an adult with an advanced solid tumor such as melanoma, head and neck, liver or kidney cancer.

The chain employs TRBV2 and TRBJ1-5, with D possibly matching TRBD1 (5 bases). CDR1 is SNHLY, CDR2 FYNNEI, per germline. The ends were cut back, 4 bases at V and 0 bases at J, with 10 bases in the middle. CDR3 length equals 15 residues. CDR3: CASSVQGGSNQPQHF. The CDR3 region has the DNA TGTGCCAGCAGTGTCCAGGGAGGTAGCAATCAGCCCCAGCATTTT.

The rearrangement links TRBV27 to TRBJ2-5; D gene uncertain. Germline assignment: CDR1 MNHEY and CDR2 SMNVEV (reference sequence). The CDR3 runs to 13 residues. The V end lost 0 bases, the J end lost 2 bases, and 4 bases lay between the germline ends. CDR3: CASSLSSQETQYF. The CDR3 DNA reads TGTGCCAGCAGTTTATCTTCTCAAGAGACCCAGTACTTC.

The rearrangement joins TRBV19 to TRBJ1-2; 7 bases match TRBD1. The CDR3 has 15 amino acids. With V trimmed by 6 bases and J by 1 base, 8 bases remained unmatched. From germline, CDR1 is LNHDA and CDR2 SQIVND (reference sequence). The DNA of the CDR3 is TGTGCCAGTAGAGCTATCCGGGACAGTAACTATGGCTACACCTTC. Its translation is CASRAIRDSNYGYTF.

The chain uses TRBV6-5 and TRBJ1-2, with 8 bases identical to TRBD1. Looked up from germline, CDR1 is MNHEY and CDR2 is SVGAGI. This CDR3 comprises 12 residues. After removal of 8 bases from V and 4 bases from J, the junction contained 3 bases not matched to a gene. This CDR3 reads CASGGQAYGYTF. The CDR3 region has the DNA TGTGCCAGCGGGGGACAGGCCTATGGCTACACCTTC.

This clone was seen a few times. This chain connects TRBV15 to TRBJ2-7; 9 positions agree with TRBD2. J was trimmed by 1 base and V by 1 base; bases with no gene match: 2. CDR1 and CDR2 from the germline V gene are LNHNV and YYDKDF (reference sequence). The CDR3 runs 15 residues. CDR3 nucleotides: TGTGCCACCAGCAGAGGGCTAGCGGGATCCTACGAGCAGTACTTC. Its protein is CATSRGLAGSYEQYF.

CDR3 residues: CASSLYIPGTGNYGYTF. The CDR3 coding sequence is TGCGCCAGCAGTCTTTACATTCCCGGGACAGGGAACTATGGCTACACCTTC. The chain couples TRBV5-1 to TRBJ1-2; 9 nucleotides match TRBD1. In germline, CDR1 is SGHRS, CDR2 YFSETQ. This CDR3 spans 17 amino acids. The V gene end was trimmed by 5 bases and the J gene end by 2 bases; junction bases not matched to a gene: 13.

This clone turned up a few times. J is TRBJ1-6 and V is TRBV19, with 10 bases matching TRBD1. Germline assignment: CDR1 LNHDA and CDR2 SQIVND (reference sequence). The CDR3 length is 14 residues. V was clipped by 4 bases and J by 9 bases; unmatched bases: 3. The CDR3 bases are TGTGCCAGTAGTACCCGGGACAGGGGTTCACCCCTCCACTTT. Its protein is CASSTRDRGSPLHF.

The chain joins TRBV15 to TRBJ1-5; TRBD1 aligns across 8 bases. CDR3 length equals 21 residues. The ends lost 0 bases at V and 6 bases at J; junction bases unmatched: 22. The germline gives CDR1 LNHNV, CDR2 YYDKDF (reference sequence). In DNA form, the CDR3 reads TGTGCCACCAGCAGAGAGGTGTGGACAGGGTCGGGGAGTGGTAGGGGTCAGCCCCAGCATTTT. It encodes CATSREVWTGSGSGRGQPQHF.

As DNA, the CDR3 is TGTGCCAGCAGCTTACAGGGCTACTATGGCTACACCTTC. It encodes CASSLQGYYGYTF. The V gene is TRBV7-2, the J gene TRBJ1-2, with a tentative D call TRBD1 (5 bases). There are 13 residues in the CDR3. V lost 2 bases to trimming and J lost 3 bases, with 7 bases between them. Germline values: CDR1 SGHTA, CDR2 FQGNSA.

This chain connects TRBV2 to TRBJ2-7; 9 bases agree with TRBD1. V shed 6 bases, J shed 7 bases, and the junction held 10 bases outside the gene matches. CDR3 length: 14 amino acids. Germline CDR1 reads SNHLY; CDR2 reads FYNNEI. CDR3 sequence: CASRLNRGPDEQYF. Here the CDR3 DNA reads TGTGCCAGCAGGCTTAACAGGGGGCCAGATGAGCAGTACTTC.

The CDR3 loop is CASSLFRDSGTRGSTDTQYF. The CDR3 DNA reads TGTGCCAGCAGCTTATTCCGGGACAGCGGGACTCGAGGTAGCACAGATACGCAGTATTTT. The rearrangement links TRBV2 to TRBJ2-3; D is possibly TRBD1 or TRBD2 (7 bases each). Germline V gene sequence: CDR1 SNHLY, CDR2 FYNNEI. This CDR3 has 20 amino acids. Trimming removed 6 bases at V and 0 bases at J, with 28 bases between.

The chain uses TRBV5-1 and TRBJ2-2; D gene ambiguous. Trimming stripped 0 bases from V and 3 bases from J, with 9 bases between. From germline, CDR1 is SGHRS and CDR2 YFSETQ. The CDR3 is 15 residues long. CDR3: CASSLDLSYTGELFF. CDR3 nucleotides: TGCGCCAGCAGCTTGGACCTGAGCTACACCGGGGAGCTGTTTTTT.